This T cell receptor beta chain comes out of a study of T cells in narcolepsy. The wider study: Patients with NT1 or NT2 and healthy control donors were enrolled.

Deletions cut 2 bases from V and 7 bases from J, with 14 bases between. The CDR3 runs to 15 residues. CDR1 and CDR2 (germline): MNHEY, SVGAGI. Method: immunoSEQ multiplex PCR; TCRdb's copy keeps in-frame clones and lacks some. This sample has fewer than 35,000 clones, with about 81% found just once. As for this clone: Its target is unknown.

Whole-study results and caveats: Autoreactive HCRT-specific and TRIB2-specific clonotypes were marked in same-patient CSF-versus-blood CD4+ comparisons. Some memory CD4+ repertoires had no autoreactive clone sequences. Reportedly, autoreactive clonotypes were serially detected in patients' blood but not controls'.

The origin of this receptor is a human donor with narcolepsy. Material for sequencing was CD45RA- memory CD4+ T cells from PBMCs. The chain combines TRBV6-5 with TRBJ2-2, with D perhaps assigned TRBD1 or TRBD2 (7 bases each). CDR3 protein: CASSYGRGRFGELFF. CDR3 coding DNA: TGTGCCAGCAGTTACGGGAGGGGGCGCTTCGGGGAGCTGTTTTTT.